This TCR beta chain was profiled in a study of vaccination and CD4 T cells after COVID-19. As for the study in general: The convalescents, six males and four females, included two who were Hispanic. The peptides that stimulated the cells were overlapping spike peptides from SARS-CoV-2, HCoV-NL63, HCoV-OC43 and HCoV-229E.

This clonotype was counted between two and nine times. As yet, its antigen is unknown. Germline-derived CDR1 and CDR2 are DFQATT and SNEGSKA (reference sequence). The CDR3 contains 15 residues. V was cut by 3 bases and J by 6 bases, with 18 bases left in between. Researchers used the Oncomine TCR Beta short-read assay to sequence DNA from cultured CD4+ T cells. Each CDR3 protein is one row after TCRdb ran MiXCR on the PCR reads. The sample carries about 7,400 distinct CDR3 sequences, roughly 69% recorded once. Treatment in this sample: roughly 11-day PBMC culture with coronavirus spike peptide pools or control peptides (ViraFEST assay). PBMCs were cultured at some 2 million per well with approximately 9.4 IU/ml IL-2 and around 10 ug/ml peptide pools.

This chain connects TRBV20-1 to TRBJ1-5; D may be TRBD1 (6 bases). This TCR was sampled from a human donor who had recovered from COVID-19. The sample comprised CD4+ T cells from blood, cultured in vitro. The CDR3 DNA is TGCAGTGCTAGCGAGGGGGGTCTTTTGATTCAGCCCCAGCATTTT. It codes for CSASEGGLLIQPQHF.